This is a list of T cell receptor beta chains from one sample in a study of human T cells and chemical hapten exposure. In TCRdb, the RACE reads were re-called with MiXCR into one record per CDR3 protein. The sample has around 380,000 distinct CDR3 sequences; roughly 4.8% are singletons. Sequences were derived from whole blood, sampled in connection with sensitization to the hapten diphenylcyclopropenone (DPC). These receptors were collected from a woman in her forties or fifties with alopecia areata. Some clones in this sample may be carry-over from other donors' samples. Both conserved end residues are part of each CDR3.

J | V | CDR3
TRBJ2-7 | TRBV28 | CASSPPPRDEQYF
TRBJ1-2 | TRBV12-3/TRBV12-4 | CASSSPLKAGGYTF
TRBJ2-7 | TRBV3-1 | CASSQEGYGTPLYEQYF
TRBJ1-1 | TRBV9 | CASSAGQPNTEAFF
TRBJ2-6 | TRBV12-3/TRBV12-4 | CASPARDTLLSGANVLTF
TRBJ2-7 | TRBV9 | CASSFAAATYEQYF
TRBJ2-3 | TRBV6-5 | CASSYRLLSSTDTQYF
TRBJ2-1 | TRBV29-1 | CSVGGKDRGTYNEQFF
TRBJ2-7 | TRBV20-1 | CSARDPAAGGNYEQYF
TRBJ2-1 | TRBV11-2 | CASSLFESGSPVSSYNEQFF
TRBJ2-7 | TRBV30 | CAWSADRVEQYF
TRBJ2-2 | TRBV5-4 | CASSSATGELFF
TRBJ2-1 | TRBV19 | CASSTGALPEFF
TRBJ2-3 | TRBV2 | CASNEGLAGEITDTQYF
TRBJ1-1 | TRBV5-1 | CASSPEAGVSTEAFF